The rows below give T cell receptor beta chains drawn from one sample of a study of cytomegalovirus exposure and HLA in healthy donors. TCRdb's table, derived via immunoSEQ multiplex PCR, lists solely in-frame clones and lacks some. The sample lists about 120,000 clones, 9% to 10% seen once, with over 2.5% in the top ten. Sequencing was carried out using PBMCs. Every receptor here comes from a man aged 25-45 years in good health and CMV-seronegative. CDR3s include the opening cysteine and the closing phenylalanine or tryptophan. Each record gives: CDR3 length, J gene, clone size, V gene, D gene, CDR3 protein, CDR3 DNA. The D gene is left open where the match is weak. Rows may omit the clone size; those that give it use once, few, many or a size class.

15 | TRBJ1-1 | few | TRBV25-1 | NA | CASSGRTGTSTEAFF | TGTGCCAGCAGTGGCCGAACAGGGACCAGCACTGAAGCTTTCTTT
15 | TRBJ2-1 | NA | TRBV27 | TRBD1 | CASTVTGGAYNEQFF | TGTGCCAGCACTGTTACAGGGGGCGCCTACAATGAGCAGTTCTTC
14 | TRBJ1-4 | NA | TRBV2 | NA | CASSWSQANEKLFF | TGTGCCAGCTCTTGGTCGCAGGCGAATGAAAAACTGTTTTTT
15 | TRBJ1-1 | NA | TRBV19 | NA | CASSYTRGVGTEAFF | TGTGCCAGTAGTTATACCCGGGGTGTCGGCACTGAAGCTTTCTTT
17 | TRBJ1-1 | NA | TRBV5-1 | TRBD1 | CASSWSGTGKLNTEAFF | TGCGCCAGCAGCTGGTCGGGGACAGGAAAGTTGAACACTGAAGCTTTCTTT
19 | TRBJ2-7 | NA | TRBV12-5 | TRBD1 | CASGLAPGQGLVRGHEQYF | TGTGCTAGTGGTTTGGCCCCGGGACAGGGTTTAGTTCGGGGGCACGAGCAGTACTTC
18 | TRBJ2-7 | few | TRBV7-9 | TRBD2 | CASSLASPGAGGAYEQYF | TGTGCCAGCAGCTTAGCGTCCCCTGGAGCGGGGGGTGCCTACGAGCAGTACTTC
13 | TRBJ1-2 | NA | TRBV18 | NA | CASSPEGFYGYTF | TGTGCCAGCTCACCAGAGGGTTTTTATGGCTACACCTTC
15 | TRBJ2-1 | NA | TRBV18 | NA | CASSPRGREALRLFF | TGTGCCAGCTCACCACGTGGTCGGGAAGCCCTAAGGTTGTTCTTC
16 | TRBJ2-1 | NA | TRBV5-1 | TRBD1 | CASSLTGTGIYNEQFF | TGCGCCAGCAGCTTAACCGGGACAGGGATTTACAATGAGCAGTTCTTC
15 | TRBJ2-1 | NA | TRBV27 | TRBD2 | CASRPTSGSGYEQFF | TGTGCCAGCAGGCCTACTAGCGGGAGCGGCTATGAGCAGTTCTTC
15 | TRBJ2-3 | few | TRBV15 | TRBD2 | CATSRALAGGSTQYF | TGTGCCACCAGCAGAGCACTAGCGGGGGGTTCAACGCAGTATTTT
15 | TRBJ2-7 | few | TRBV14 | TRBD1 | CASSHLTGSSYEQYF | TGTGCCAGCAGCCATTTGACAGGGAGCTCCTACGAGCAGTACTTC
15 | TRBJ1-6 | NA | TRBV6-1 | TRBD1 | CASSGGQGLGSPLHF | TGTGCCAGCAGTGGGGGACAGGGTTTGGGTTCACCCCTCCACTTT
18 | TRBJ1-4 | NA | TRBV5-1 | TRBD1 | CASSLGLGQGPKGEKLFF | TGCGCCAGCAGCTTGGGCCTCGGACAGGGTCCAAAAGGGGAAAAACTGTTTTTT
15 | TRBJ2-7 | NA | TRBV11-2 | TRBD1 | CASSLENRGHYEQYF | TGTGCCAGCAGCTTAGAAAACAGGGGGCACTACGAGCAGTACTTC
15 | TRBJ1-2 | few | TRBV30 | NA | CAGPTAGVGLYGYTF | TGTGCCGGCCCGACAGCGGGGGTAGGTCTCTATGGCTACACCTTC
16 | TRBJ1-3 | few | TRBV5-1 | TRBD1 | CASSSRTGEAGNTIYF | TGCGCCAGCAGCTCCAGGACAGGCGAGGCTGGAAACACCATATATTTT
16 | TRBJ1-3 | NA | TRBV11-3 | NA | CASELQGGRSGNTIYF | TGTGCCAGCGAGTTGCAGGGCGGAAGGTCTGGAAACACCATATATTTT
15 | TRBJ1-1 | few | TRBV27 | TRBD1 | CASSSYRGRRTEAFF | TGTGCCAGCAGTTCTTACAGGGGGCGCAGGACTGAAGCTTTCTTT
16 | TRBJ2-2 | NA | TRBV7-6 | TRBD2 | CASSPSSGRGTGELFF | TGTGCCAGCAGCCCCTCTAGCGGGAGAGGTACCGGGGAGCTGTTTTTT
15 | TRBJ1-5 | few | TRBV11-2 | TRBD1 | CASSPGQGAGQPQHF | TGTGCCAGCAGCCCGGGACAGGGGGCCGGGCAGCCCCAGCATTTT
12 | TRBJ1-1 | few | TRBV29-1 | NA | CSVDFRGTEAFF | TGCAGCGTTGACTTCAGAGGGACTGAAGCTTTCTTT
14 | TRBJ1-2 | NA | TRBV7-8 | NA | CASSQTGILYGYTF | TGTGCCAGCAGCCAGACAGGAATCCTCTATGGCTACACCTTC
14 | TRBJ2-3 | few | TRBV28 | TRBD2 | CATGLAGVIDTQYF | TGTGCCACGGGACTAGCGGGAGTGATAGATACGCAGTATTTT
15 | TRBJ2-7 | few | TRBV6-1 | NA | CASSGAADWSYEQYF | TGTGCCAGCAGTGGTGCTGCGGACTGGTCCTACGAGCAGTACTTC
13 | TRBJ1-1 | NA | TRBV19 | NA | CASSIGGGTEAFF | TGTGCCAGTAGTATAGGGGGAGGGACTGAAGCTTTCTTT
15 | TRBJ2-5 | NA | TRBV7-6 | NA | CASSFRGGNQETQYF | TGTGCCAGCAGCTTCAGAGGGGGAAACCAAGAGACCCAGTACTTC
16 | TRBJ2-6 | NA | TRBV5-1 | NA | CASSQSSVSGANVLTF | TGCGCCAGCAGCCAGAGCAGCGTCTCTGGGGCCAACGTCCTGACTTTC
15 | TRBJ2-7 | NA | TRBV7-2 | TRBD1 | CASSPRTGPTYEQYF | TGTGCCAGCAGCCCCCGGACAGGGCCCACCTACGAGCAGTACTTC
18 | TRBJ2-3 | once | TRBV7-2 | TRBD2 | CASSPRTSGGAFADTQYF | TGTGCCAGCAGCCCTAGGACTAGCGGGGGGGCATTCGCAGATACGCAGTATTTT
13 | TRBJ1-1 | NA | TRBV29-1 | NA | CSVADFWETEAFF | TGCAGCGTGGCCGACTTTTGGGAGACTGAAGCTTTCTTT
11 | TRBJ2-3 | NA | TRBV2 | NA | CASRRANTQYF | TGTGCCAGCAGACGCGCCAATACGCAGTATTTT
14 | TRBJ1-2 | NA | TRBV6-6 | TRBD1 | CASSQDRGTYGYTF | TGTGCCAGCAGTCAGGACAGGGGGACGTATGGCTACACCTTC
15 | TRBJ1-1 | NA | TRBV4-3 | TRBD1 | CASSQTGGEGTEAFF | TGCGCCAGCAGCCAGACAGGGGGGGAGGGCACTGAAGCTTTCTTT
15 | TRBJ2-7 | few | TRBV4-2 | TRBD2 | CASSQRTSGTYEQYF | TGTGCCAGCAGCCAACGGACTAGCGGGACATACGAGCAGTACTTC
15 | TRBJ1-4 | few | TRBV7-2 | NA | CASSLFQGTNEKLFF | TGTGCCAGCAGCTTATTTCAGGGAACTAATGAAAAACTGTTTTTT
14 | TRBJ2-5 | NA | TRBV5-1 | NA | CASSLDRVGETQYF | TGCGCCAGCAGCTTGGACAGGGTAGGGGAGACCCAGTACTTC
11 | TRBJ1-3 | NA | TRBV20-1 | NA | CSAPGGNTIYF | TGCAGTGCCCCCGGGGGAAACACCATATATTTT
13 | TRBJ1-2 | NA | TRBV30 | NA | CAWTPGPGNGYTF | TGTGCCTGGACCCCTGGGCCAGGGAATGGCTACACCTTC
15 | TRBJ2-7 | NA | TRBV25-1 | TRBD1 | CASSSIRDSPYEQYF | TGTGCCAGCAGCTCGATCCGGGACAGCCCCTACGAGCAGTACTTC
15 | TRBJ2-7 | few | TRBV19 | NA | CASPPGARAPYEQYF | TGTGCCAGCCCGCCAGGAGCGCGGGCCCCATACGAGCAGTACTTC
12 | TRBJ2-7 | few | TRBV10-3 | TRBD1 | CAISDRGYEQYF | TGTGCCATCAGCGACAGGGGCTACGAGCAGTACTTC
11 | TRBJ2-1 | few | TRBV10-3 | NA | CAISSGHEQFF | TGTGCCATCAGCTCCGGTCATGAGCAGTTCTTC
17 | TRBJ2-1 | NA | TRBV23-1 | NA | CASSQSPGAGESNEQFF | TGCGCCAGCAGTCAGTCCCCAGGGGCGGGGGAGAGCAATGAGCAGTTCTTC
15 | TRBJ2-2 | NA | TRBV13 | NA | CASSLHQGRTGELFF | TGTGCCAGCAGTCTCCATCAGGGTCGGACCGGGGAGCTGTTTTTT
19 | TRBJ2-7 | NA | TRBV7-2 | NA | CASSSRLKAGAMSSYEQYF | TGTGCCAGCAGCTCCCGTCTTAAGGCGGGGGCGATGAGCTCCTACGAGCAGTACTTC
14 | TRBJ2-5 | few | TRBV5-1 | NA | CASSLVGGKETQYF | TGCGCCAGCAGCTTGGTAGGCGGGAAAGAGACCCAGTACTTC
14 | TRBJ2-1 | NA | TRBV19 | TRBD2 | CASRVAGGRNEQFF | TGTGCCAGTAGGGTAGCGGGAGGTAGGAATGAGCAGTTCTTC
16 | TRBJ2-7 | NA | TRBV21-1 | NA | CASSSPGQAKIYEQYF | TGTGCCAGCAGCAGCCCGGGACAGGCGAAAATCTACGAGCAGTACTTC
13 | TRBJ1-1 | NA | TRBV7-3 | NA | CASSLQTNTEAFF | TGTGCCAGCAGCTTACAGACTAACACTGAAGCTTTCTTT
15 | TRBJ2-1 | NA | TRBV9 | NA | CASSGSGVNYNEQFF | TGTGCCAGCAGCGGGAGCGGAGTTAACTACAATGAGCAGTTCTTC
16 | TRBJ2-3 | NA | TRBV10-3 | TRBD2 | CAISGSGRTNTDTQYF | TGTGCCATCAGTGGTAGCGGGAGGACAAACACAGATACGCAGTATTTT
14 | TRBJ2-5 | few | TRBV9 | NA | CASSVTGEGETQYF | TGTGCCAGCAGCGTGACAGGGGAGGGAGAGACCCAGTACTTC
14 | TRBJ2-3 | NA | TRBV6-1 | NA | CATRGGSPPDTQYF | TGTGCCACCAGAGGAGGCAGCCCGCCAGATACGCAGTATTTT
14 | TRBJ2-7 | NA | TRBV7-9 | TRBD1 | CASSPRDRVYEQYF | TGTGCCAGCAGTCCTAGGGACAGGGTCTACGAGCAGTACTTC
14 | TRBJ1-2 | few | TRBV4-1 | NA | CASSQDGYNYGYTF | TGCGCCAGCAGCCAAGACGGTTATAACTATGGCTACACCTTC